The rows below give T cell receptor beta chains drawn from one sample of a study of blood T cell repertoires in COVID-19. The table came from immunoSEQ multiplex PCR; TCRdb's copy has only in-frame clones and leaves some out. The repertoire holds a few hundred thousand clones, approximately 86% seen once, with over 10% in the top ten. Sequencing was performed on peripheral blood. Every receptor here comes from a woman in her 70s with COVID-19, enrolled during active disease. CDR3s include the opening cysteine and the closing phenylalanine or tryptophan.

v_gene	j_gene	CDR3aa
TRBV18	TRBJ1-1	CASSPRTGDTEAFF
TRBV5-1	TRBJ2-5	CASSDPRSDETQYF
TRBV19	TRBJ2-6	CASSMGLTLGGANVLTF
TRBV24-1	TRBJ1-2	CATSDPDRGYGYTF
TRBV10-1	TRBJ2-7	CSAGHLYEQYF
TRBV9	TRBJ2-7	CASSVEWETGRPQEQYF
TRBV5-1	TRBJ1-1	CASGGNVDTEAFF
TRBV7-2	TRBJ2-1	CASSRSGTDYNEQFF
TRBV2	TRBJ2-7	CASSADTGGYEQYF
TRBV12-3/TRBV12-4	TRBJ2-4	CASSSGTENIQYF
TRBV14	TRBJ2-3	CASGTGGAGRTDTQYF
TRBV10-3	TRBJ2-3	CATVAGAYTDTQYF
TRBV5-6	TRBJ1-1	CASSPRLGYPGGLEAFF
TRBV12-2	TRBJ2-6	CASRLARTGEAGANVLTF